This record concerns one T cell receptor (beta chain) sequence. CDR3 length equals 14 residues. V lost 7 bases to trimming and J lost 6 bases, with 18 bases between them. From germline, CDR1 is MNHEY and CDR2 SMNVEV (reference sequence). The data were taken from a study of blood T cell repertoires in COVID-19. Study at large: COVID-19 samples, acute and convalescent, were from the United States, Italy and Spain. PBMCs, B-cell-depleted T cells, or T cells provided the cDNA or gDNA that made up the material.

Study processing details: Amplifying reference gene primers gave estimates of nucleated cell counts. Method: immunoSEQ multiplex PCR; TCRdb's copy keeps in-frame clones and lacks some. V and J calls plus clone size are reproduced from that table; the DNA served to infer D and trimming. The table has 220,000 or so clones, approximately 85% seen once. The sequenced material came from peripheral blood. The gene calls are TRBV27 and TRBJ2-5; a possible D gene is TRBD2 (6 bases). This receptor was obtained from a man aged 50-60 years who had recovered from COVID-19. The CDR3 bases are TGTGCCAGCACCCTCGGGCAGGAGGGCAAGACCCAGTACTTC. It is translated as CASTLGQEGKTQYF.